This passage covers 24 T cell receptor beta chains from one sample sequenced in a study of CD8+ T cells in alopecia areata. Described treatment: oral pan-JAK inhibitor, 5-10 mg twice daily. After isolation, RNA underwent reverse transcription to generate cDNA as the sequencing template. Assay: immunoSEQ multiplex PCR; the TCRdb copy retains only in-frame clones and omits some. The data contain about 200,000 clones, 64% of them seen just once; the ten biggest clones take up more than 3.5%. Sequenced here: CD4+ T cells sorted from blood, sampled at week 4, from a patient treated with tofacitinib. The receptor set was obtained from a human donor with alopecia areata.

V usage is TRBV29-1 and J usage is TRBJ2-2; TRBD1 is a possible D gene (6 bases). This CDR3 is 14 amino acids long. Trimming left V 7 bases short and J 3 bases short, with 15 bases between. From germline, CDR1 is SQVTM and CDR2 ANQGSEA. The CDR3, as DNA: TGCAGCGCAAGAACAGGGTTATACACCGGGGAGCTGTTTTTT. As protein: CSARTGLYTGELFF.

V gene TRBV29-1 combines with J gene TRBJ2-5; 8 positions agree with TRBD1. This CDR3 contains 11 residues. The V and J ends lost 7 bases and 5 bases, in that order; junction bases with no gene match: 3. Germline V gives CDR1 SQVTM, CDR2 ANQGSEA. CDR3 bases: TGCAGCGGTCGACAGGGGGAGACCCAGTACTTC. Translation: CSGRQGETQYF.

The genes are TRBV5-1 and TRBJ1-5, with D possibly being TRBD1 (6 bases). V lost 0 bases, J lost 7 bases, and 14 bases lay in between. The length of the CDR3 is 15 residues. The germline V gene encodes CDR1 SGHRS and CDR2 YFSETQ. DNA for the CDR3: TGCGCCAGCAGCTTGGGTTGGGGGCATGAGCAGCCCCAGCATTTT. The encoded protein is CASSLGWGHEQPQHF.

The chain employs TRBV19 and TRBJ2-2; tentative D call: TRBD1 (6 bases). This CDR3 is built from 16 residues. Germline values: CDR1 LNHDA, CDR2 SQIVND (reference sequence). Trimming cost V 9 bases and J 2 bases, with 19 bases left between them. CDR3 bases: TGTGCCAGCCACCATGCAGGGGTTGGAAACACCGGGGAGCTGTTTTTT. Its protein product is CASHHAGVGNTGELFF.

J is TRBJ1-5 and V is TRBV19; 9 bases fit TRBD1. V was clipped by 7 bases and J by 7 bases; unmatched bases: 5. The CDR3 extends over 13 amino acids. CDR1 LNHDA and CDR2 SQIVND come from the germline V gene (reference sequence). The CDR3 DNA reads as TGTGCCAGTATGGGACAGGGAAGGCAGCCCCAGCATTTT. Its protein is CASMGQGRQPQHF.

The CDR3, as DNA: TGTGCCAGCAGTGGAAGCAATCAGCCCCAGCATTTT. It is translated as CASSGSNQPQHF. The V gene is TRBV25-1, the J gene TRBJ1-5; D is unresolved. V lost 4 bases to trimming and J lost 1 base, with 2 bases between them. The germline V gene encodes CDR1 MGHDK and CDR2 SYGVNS. There are 12 residues in the CDR3. The full variable domain, completed using reference TRBV25-1 and TRBJ1-5, is EADIYQTPRYLVIGTGKKITLECSQTMGHDKMYWYQQDPGMELHLIHYSYGVNSTEKGDLSSESTVSRIRTEHFPLTLESARPSHTSQYLCASSGSNQPQHFGDGTRLSIL.

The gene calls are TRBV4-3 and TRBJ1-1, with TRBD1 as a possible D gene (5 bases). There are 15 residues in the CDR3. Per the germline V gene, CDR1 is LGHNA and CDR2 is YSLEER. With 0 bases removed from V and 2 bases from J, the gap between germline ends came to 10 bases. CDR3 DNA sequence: TGCGCCAGCAGCCAAGACCCGGGGCTAAACACTGAAGCTTTCTTT. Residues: CASSQDPGLNTEAFF.

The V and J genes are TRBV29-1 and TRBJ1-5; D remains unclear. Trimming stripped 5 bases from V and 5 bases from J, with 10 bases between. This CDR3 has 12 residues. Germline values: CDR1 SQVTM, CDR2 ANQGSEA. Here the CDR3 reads CSVLTSDQPQHF. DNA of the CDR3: TGCAGCGTTTTAACCTCGGATCAGCCCCAGCATTTT.

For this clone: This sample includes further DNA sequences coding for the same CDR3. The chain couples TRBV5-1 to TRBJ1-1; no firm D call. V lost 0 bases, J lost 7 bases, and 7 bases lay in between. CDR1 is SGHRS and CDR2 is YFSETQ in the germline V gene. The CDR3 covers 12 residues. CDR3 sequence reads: CASSLAGDEAFF. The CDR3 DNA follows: TGCGCCAGCAGCTTGGCGGGCGATGAAGCTTTCTTT.

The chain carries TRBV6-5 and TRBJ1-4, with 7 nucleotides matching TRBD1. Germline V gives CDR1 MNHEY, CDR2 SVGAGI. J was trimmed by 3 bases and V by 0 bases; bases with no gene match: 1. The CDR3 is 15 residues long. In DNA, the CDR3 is TGTGCCAGCAGTTACTCGGGACAGCCTAATGAAAAACTGTTTTTT. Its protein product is CASSYSGQPNEKLFF.

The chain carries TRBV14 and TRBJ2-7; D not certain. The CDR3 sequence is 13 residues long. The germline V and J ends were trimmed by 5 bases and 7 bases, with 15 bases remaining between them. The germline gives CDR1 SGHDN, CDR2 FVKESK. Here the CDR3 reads CASSTRWAPEQYF. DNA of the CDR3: TGTGCCAGCAGCACCCGGTGGGCCCCGGAGCAGTACTTC.

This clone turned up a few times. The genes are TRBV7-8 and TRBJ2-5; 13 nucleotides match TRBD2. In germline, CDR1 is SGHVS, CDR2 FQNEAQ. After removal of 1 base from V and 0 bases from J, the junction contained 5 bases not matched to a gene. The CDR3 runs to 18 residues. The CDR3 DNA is TGTGCCAGCAGCTTAGGGGTGACTAGCGGGGGGAACCAAGAGACCCAGTACTTC. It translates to CASSLGVTSGGNQETQYF.

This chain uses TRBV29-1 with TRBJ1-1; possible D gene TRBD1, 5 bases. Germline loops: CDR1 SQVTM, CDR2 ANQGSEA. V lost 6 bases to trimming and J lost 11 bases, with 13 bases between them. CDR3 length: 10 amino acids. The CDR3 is CSVTRDGAFF. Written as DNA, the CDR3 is TGCAGCGTGACCCGGGACGGGGCTTTCTTT.

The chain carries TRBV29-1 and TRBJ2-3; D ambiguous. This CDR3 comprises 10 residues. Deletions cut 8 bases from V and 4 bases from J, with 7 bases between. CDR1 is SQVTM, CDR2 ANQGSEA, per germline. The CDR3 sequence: CSFLADTQYF. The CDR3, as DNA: TGCAGCTTTTTGGCAGATACGCAGTATTTT.

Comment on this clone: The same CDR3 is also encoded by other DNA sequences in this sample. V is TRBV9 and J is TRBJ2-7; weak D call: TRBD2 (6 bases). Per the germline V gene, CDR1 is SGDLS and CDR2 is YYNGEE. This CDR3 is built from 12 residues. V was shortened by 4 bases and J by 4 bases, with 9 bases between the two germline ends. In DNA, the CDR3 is TGTGCCAGCAGCCCCGGGGGATACGAGCAGTACTTC. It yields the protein CASSPGGYEQYF.

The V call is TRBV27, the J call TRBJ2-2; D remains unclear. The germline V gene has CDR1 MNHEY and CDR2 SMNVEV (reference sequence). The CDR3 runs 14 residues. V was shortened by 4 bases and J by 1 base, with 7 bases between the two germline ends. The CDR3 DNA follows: TGTGCCAGCAGTTCTATAGGGAACACCGGGGAGCTGTTTTTT. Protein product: CASSSIGNTGELFF.

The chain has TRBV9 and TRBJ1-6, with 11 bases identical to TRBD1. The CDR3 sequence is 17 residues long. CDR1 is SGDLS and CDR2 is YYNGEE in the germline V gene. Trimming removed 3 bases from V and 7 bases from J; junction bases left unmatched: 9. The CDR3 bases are TGTGCCAGCAGCGCCGGGGACAGGGGGTCTGCCAATTCACCCCTCCACTTT. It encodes CASSAGDRGSANSPLHF.

In DNA form, the CDR3 reads TGCGCCAGCAGCCAAAGCCCCGGGGGAATTCAGCCCCAGCATTTT. Its protein product is CASSQSPGGIQPQHF. V usage is TRBV4-3 and J usage is TRBJ1-5, with D possibly TRBD1 on 5 matching bases. This CDR3 comprises 15 residues. V lost 2 bases to trimming and J lost 6 bases, with 14 bases between them. Germline V CDR1 and CDR2: LGHNA, YSLEER.

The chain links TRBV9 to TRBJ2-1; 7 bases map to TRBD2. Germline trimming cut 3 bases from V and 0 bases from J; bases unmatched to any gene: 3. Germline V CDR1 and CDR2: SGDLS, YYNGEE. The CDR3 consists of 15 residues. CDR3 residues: CASSARLASYNEQFF. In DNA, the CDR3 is TGTGCCAGCAGCGCAAGACTAGCCTCCTACAATGAGCAGTTCTTC.

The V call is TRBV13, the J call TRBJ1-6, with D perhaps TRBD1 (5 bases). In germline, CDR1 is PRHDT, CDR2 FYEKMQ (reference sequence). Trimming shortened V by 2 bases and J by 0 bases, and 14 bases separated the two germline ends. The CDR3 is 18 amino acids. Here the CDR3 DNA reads TGTGCCAGCAGCTTAAGGGGACCGTTGAGCTCCTATAATTCACCCCTCCACTTT. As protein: CASSLRGPLSSYNSPLHF.

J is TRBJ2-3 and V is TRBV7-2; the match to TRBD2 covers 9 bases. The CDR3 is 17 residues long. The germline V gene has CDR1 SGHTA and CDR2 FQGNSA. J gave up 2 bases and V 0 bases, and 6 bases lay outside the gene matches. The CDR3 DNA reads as TGTGCCAGCAGCTTAGCCCTCGCGGGGGGGGACACAGATACGCAGTATTTT. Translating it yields CASSLALAGGDTDTQYF.

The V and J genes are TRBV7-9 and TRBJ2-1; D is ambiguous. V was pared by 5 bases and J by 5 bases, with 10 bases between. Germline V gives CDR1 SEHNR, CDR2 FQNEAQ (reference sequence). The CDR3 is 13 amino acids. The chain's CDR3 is CASSTLTNNEQFF. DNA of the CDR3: TGTGCCAGCAGCACCCTCACGAACAATGAGCAGTTCTTC.

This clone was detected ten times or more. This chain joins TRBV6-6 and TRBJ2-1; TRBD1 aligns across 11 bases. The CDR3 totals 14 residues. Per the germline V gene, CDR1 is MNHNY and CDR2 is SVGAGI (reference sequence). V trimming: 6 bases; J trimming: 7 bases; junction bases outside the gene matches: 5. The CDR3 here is CASRPGTGGNEQFF. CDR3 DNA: TGTGCCAGCAGACCCGGGACAGGGGGGAATGAGCAGTTCTTC.

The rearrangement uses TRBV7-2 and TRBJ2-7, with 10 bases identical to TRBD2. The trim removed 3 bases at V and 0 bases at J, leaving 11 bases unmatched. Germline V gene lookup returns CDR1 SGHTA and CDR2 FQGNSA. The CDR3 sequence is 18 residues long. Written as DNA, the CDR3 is TGTGCCAGCAGCTTCCGCTCTAGCGGGGGCCAGAGCTCCTACGAGCAGTACTTC. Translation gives CASSFRSSGGQSSYEQYF.